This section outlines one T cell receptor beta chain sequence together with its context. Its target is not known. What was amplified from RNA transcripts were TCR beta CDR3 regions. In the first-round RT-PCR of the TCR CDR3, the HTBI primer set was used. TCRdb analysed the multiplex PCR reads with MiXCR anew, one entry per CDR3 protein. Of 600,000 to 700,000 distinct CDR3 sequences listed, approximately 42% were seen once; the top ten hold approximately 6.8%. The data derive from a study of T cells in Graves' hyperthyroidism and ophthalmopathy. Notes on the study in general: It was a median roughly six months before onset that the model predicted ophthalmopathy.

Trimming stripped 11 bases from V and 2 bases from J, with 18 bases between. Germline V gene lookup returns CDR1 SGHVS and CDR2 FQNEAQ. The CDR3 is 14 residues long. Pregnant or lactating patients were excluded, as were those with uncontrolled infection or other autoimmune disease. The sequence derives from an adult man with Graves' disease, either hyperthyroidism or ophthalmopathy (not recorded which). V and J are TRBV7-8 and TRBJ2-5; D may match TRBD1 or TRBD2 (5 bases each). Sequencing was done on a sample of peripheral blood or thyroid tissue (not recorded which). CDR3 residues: CAPHPPGPQETQYF. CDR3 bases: TGTGCCCCTCATCCCCCGGGACCTCAAGAGACCCAGTACTTC.